The rows below give T cell receptor beta chains drawn from one sample of a study of T cells in Graves' hyperthyroidism and ophthalmopathy. TCRdb independently ran MiXCR on the multiplex PCR reads; one entry per CDR3 protein. Here the sample spans hundreds of thousands of distinct CDR3 sequences, under 20% being singletons. The sequencing sample was made of blood. These receptor sequences come from a woman aged 30 to 39 with Graves' hyperthyroidism. CDR3s include the opening cysteine and the closing phenylalanine or tryptophan.

J gene,V gene,CDR3 protein
TRBJ2-1,TRBV11-2,CASSQGSYEQFF
TRBJ1-2,TRBV28,CASSLDVRTYGYTF
TRBJ2-1,TRBV19,CATLASTSGTTNEQFF
TRBJ2-7,TRBV5-1,CASPTTGQGTHEQYF
TRBJ1-2,TRBV7-9,CASSLAGEAYGYTF
TRBJ2-1,TRBV7-6,CASSLVGDSYNEQFF
TRBJ2-3,TRBV27,CASSLKGAPDTQYF
TRBJ2-3,TRBV20-1,CSDQGLAGGGTDTQYF
TRBJ1-2,TRBV6-5,CASSYSPSNYGYTF
TRBJ2-4,TRBV27,CASSLRGTGLMSRNIQYF
TRBJ2-7,TRBV12-3/TRBV12-4,CASRTEWDTGEQYF
TRBJ2-1,TRBV2,CASSRLQLYNEQFF
TRBJ2-2,TRBV24-1,CATSDLGTGELFF
TRBJ1-1,TRBV6-1,CASGTGTYTEAFF
TRBJ2-7,TRBV30,CAWSVLDKTYEQYF
TRBJ2-3,TRBV10-3,CAISGLATQYF
TRBJ2-1,TRBV11-3,CASSLGEGEQFF
TRBJ2-5,TRBV5-1,CASSVPQGGETQYF
TRBJ2-3,TRBV7-3,CASSFGGRVTDTQYF
TRBJ1-5,TRBV28,CASSWSQHNNQPQHF
TRBJ2-7,TRBV18,CASSSTDMAYEQYF
TRBJ1-1,TRBV7-6,CASSFGQGPYTEAFF
TRBJ2-1,TRBV20-1,CSARDRASGSFNEQFF
TRBJ2-5,TRBV20-1,CSARKVSVYQETQYF
TRBJ2-1,TRBV29-1,CSVEKTGGSSYNEQFF
TRBJ2-7,TRBV28,CASSPPGTSGGEQYF
TRBJ2-1,TRBV2,CASSERYGGNEQFF
TRBJ1-4,TRBV12-3/TRBV12-4,CASSRRTGINEKLFF